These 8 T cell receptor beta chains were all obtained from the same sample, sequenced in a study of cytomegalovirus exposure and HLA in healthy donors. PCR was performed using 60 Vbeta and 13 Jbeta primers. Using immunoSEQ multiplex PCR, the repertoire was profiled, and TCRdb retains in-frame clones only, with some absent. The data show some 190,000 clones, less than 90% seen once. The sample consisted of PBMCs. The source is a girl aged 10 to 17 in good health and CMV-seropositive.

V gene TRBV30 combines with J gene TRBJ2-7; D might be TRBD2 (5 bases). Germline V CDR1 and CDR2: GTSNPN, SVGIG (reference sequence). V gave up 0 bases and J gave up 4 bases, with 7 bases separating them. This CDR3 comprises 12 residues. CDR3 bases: TGTGCCTGGAGTGTAGGCGGGTACGAGCAGTACTTC. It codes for CAWSVGGYEQYF.

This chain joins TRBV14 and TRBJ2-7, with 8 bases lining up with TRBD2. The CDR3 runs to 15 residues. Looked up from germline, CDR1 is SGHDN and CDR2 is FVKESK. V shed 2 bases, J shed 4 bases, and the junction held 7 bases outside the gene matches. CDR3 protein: CASSQTSLAGYEQYF. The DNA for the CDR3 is TGTGCCAGCAGCCAAACTAGCCTAGCGGGTTACGAGCAGTACTTC.

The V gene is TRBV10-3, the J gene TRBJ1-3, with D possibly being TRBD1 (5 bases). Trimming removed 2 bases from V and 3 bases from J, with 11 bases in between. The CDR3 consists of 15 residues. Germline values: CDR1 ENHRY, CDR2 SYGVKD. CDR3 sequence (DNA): TGTGCCATCAGTGAGGAGACAGTCCTTGGAAACACCATATATTTT. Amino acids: CAISEETVLGNTIYF.

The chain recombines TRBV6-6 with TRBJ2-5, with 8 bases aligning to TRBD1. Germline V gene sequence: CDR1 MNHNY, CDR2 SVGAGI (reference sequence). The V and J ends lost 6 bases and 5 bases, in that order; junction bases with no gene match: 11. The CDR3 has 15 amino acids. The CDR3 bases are TGTGCCAGCAGCCGTGGACAGGGTGGTAGGGAGACCCAGTACTTC. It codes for CASSRGQGGRETQYF.

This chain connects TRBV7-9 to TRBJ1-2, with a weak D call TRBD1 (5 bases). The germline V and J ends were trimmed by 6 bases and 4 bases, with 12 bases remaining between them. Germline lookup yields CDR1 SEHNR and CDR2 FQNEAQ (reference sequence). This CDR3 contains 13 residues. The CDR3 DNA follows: TGTGCCAGCAGGACCAGGGATAGCTATGGCTACACCTTC. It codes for CASRTRDSYGYTF.

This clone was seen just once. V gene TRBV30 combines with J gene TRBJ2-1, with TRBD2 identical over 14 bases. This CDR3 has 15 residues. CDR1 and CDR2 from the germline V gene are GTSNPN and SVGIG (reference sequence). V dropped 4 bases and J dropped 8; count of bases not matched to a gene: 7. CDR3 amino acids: CAWNRLAGGPDEQFF. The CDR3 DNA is TGTGCCTGGAACCGACTAGCGGGAGGGCCGGATGAGCAGTTCTTC. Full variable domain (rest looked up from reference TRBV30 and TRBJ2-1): SQTIHQWPATLVQPVGSPLSLECTVEGTSNPNLYWYRQAAGRGLQLLFYSVGIGQISSEVPQNLSASRPQDRQFILSSKKLLLSDSGFYLCAWNRLAGGPDEQFFGPGTRLTVL.

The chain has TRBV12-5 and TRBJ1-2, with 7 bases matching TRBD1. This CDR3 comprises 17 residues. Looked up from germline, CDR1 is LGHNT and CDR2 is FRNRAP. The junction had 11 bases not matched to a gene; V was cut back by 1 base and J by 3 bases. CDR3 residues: CASGLDLVGGADYGYTF. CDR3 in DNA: TGTGCTAGTGGTTTGGACCTCGTAGGGGGCGCAGACTATGGCTACACCTTC.

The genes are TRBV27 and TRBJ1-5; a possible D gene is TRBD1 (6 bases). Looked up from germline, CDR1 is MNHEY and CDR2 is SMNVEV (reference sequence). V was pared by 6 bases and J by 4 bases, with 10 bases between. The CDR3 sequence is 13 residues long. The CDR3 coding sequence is TGTGCCAGCAGATTGGGGGCTAATCAGCCCCAGCATTTT. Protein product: CASRLGANQPQHF.